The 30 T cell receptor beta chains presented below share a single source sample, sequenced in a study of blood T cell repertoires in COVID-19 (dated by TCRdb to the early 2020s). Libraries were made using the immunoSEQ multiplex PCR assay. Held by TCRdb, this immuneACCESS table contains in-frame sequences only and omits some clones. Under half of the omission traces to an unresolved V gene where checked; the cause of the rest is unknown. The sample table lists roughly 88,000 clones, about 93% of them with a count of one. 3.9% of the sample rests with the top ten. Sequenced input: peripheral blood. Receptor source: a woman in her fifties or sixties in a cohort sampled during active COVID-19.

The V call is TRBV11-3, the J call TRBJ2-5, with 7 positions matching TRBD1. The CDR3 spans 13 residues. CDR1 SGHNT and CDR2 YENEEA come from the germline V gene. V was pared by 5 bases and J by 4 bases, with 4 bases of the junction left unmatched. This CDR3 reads CASSISGGETQYF. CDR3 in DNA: TGTGCCAGCAGCATCTCAGGGGGAGAGACCCAGTACTTC.

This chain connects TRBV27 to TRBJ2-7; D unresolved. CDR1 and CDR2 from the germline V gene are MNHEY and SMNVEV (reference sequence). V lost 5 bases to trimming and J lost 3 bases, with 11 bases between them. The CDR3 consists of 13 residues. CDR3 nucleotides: TGTGCCAGCAGTCCGCGACTCGGCTACGAGCAGTACTTC. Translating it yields CASSPRLGYEQYF.

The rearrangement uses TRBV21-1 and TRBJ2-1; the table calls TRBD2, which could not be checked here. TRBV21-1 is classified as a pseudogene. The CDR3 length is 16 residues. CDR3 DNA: TGTGCCAGCAGCGGATCCGGGACTCTGGAGCCGAATGAGCAGTTCTTC. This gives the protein CASSGSGTLEPNEQFF.

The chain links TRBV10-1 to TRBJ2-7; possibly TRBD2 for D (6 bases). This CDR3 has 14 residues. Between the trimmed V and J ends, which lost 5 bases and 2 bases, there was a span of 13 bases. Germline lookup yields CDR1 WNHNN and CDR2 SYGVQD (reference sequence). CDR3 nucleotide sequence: TGCGCCAGCAGTCCCTCGGGGGTGACCTACGAGCAGTACTTC. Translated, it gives CASSPSGVTYEQYF.

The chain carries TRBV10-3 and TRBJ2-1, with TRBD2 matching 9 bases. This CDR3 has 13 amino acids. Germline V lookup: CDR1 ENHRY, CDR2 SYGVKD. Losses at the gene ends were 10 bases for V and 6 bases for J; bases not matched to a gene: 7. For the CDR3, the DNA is TGTGCCACCCAGCGGGAGGATCGCAATGAGCAGTTCTTC. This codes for CATQREDRNEQFF.

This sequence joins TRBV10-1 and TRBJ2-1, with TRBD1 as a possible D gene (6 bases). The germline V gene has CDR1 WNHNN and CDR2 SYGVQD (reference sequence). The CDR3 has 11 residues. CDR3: CALGGSDEQFF. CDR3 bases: TGCGCTCTAGGGGGATCCGATGAGCAGTTCTTC.

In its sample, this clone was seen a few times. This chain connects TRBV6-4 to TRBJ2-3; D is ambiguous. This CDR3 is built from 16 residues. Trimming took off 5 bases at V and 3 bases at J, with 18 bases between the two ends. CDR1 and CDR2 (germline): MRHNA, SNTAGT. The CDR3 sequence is CASSPNPGFGTDTQYF. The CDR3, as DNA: TGTGCCAGCAGTCCGAATCCCGGGTTTGGGACAGATACGCAGTATTTT.

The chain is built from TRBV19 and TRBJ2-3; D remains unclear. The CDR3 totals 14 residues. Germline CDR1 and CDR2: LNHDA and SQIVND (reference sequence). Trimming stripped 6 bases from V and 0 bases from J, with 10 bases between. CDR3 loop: CASSPPVSTDTQYF. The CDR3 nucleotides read TGTGCCAGTAGCCCGCCAGTGAGCACAGATACGCAGTATTTT.

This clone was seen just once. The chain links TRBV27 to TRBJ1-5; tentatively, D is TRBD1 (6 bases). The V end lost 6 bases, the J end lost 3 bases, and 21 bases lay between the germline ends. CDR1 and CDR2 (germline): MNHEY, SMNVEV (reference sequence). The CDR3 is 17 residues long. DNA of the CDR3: TGTGCCAGCAGACGTACAGGGCTGGCGGATATCAATCAGCCCCAGCATTTT. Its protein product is CASRRTGLADINQPQHF.

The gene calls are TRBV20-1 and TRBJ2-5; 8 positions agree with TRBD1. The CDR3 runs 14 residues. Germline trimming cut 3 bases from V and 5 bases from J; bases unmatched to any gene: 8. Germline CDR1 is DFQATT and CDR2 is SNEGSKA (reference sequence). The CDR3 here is CSASWTGSLETQYF. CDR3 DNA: TGCAGTGCTAGTTGGACAGGGAGTTTGGAGACCCAGTACTTC.

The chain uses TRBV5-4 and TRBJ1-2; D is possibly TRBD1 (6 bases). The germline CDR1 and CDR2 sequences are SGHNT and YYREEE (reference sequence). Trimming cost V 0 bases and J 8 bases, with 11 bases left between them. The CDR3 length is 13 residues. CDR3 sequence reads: CASSLEQGLGYTF. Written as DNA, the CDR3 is TGTGCCAGCAGCTTGGAACAGGGCTTAGGCTACACCTTC.

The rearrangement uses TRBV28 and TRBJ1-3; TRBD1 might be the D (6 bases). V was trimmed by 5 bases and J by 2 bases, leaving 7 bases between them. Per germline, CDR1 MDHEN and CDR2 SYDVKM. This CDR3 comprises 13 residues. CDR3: CASSRDTGNTIYF. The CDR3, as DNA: TGTGCCAGCAGTCGGGACACTGGAAACACCATATATTTT.

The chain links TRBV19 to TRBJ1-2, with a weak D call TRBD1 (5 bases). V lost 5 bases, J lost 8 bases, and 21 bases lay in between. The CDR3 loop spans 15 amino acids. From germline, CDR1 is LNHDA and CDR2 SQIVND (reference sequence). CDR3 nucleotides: TGTGCCAGTAGTGCGCCGGGACCGCCAGCGGGAGGCTACACCTTC. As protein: CASSAPGPPAGGYTF.

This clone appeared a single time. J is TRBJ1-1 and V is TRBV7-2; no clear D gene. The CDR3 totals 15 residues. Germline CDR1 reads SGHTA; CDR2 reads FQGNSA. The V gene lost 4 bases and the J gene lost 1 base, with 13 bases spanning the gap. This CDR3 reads CASSSPEGKNTEAFF. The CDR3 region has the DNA TGTGCCAGCAGCTCCCCGGAGGGAAAGAACACTGAAGCTTTCTTT.

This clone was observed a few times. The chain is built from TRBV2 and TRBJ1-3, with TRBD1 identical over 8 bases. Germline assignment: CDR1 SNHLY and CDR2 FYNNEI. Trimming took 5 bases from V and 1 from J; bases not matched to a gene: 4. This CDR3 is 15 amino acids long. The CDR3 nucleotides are TGTGCCAGCAGTATCCGACAGGGGTCTGGAAACACCATATATTTT. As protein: CASSIRQGSGNTIYF.

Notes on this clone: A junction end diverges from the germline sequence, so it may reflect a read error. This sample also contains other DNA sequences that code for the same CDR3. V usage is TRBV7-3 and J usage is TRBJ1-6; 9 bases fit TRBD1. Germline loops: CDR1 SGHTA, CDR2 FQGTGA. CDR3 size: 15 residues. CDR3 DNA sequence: TGTGCCAGCAGCTCGTCGACAGGGGGGAATTCACCTCTCCACTTT. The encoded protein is CASSSSTGGNSPLHF.

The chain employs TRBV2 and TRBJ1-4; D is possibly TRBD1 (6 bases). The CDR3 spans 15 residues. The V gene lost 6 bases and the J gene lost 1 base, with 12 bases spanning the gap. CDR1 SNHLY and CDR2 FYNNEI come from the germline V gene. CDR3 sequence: CASSVQGRTNEKLFF. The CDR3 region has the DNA TGTGCCAGCAGCGTACAGGGAAGAACTAATGAAAAACTGTTTTTT.

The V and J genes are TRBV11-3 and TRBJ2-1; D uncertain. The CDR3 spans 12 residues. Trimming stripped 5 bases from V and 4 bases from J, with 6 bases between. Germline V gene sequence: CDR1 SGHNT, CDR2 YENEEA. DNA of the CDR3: TGTGCCAGCAGCCGCAGATACAATGAGCAGTTCTTC. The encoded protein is CASSRRYNEQFF.

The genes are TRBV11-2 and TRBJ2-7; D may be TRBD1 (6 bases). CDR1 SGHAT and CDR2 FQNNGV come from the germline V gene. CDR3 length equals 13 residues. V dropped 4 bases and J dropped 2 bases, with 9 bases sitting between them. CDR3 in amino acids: CASSSGTPYEQYF. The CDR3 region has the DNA TGTGCCAGCAGCTCCGGGACACCCTACGAGCAGTACTTC.

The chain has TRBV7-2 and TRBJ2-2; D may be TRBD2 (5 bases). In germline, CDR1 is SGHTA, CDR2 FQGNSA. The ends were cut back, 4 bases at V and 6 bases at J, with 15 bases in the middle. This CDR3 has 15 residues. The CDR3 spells CASSSTLVRAGELFF. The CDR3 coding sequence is TGTGCCAGCAGCTCCACCTTGGTGAGGGCCGGGGAGCTGTTTTTT.

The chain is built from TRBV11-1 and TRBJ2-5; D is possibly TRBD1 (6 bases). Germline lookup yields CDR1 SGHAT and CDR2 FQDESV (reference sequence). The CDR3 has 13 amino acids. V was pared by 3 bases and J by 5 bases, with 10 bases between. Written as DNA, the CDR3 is TGTGCCAGCAGCTTTTGGGGGCAGGAGACCCAGTACTTC. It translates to CASSFWGQETQYF.

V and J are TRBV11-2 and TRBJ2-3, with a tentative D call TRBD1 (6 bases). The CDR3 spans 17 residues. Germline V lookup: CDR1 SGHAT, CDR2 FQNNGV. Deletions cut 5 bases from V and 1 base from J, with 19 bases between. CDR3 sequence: CASSNPRQGPGTDTQYF. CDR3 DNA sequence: TGTGCCAGCAGCAATCCCCGCCAGGGGCCCGGCACAGATACGCAGTATTTT.

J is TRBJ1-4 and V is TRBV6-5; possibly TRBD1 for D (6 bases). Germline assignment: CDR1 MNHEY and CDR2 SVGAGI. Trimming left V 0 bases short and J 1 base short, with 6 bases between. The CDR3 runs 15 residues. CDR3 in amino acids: CASSYSTGTNEKLFF. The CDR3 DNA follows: TGTGCCAGCAGTTACTCGACAGGAACTAATGAAAAACTGTTTTTT.

CDR3 in amino acids: CATATRGSTDTQYF. DNA for the CDR3: TGCGCCACCGCGACACGGGGGAGCACAGATACGCAGTATTTT. The J gene is TRBJ2-3, the V gene TRBV5-1, with TRBD2 as a possible D gene (6 bases). V lost 9 bases, J lost 0 bases, and 14 bases lay in between. Per the germline V gene, CDR1 is SGHRS and CDR2 is YFSETQ. This CDR3 region has 14 residues.

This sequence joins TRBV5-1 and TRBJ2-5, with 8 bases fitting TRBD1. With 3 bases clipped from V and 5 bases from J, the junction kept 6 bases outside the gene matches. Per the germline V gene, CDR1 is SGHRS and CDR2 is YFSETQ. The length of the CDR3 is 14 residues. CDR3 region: CASSSDRVRETQYF. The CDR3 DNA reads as TGCGCCAGCAGCTCGGACAGGGTTCGGGAGACCCAGTACTTC.

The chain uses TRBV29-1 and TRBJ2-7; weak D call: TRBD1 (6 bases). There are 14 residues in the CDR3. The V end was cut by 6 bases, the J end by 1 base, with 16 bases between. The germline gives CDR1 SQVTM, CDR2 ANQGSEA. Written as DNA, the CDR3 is TGCAGCGTCCGTACAGGGTTCGGGTCCTACGAGCAGTACTTC. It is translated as CSVRTGFGSYEQYF.

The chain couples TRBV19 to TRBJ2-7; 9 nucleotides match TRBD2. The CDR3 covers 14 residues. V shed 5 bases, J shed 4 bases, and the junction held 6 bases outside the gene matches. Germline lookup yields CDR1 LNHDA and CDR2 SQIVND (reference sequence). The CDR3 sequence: CASSRASGVYEQYF. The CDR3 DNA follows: TGTGCCAGTAGTCGGGCTAGCGGGGTTTACGAGCAGTACTTC.

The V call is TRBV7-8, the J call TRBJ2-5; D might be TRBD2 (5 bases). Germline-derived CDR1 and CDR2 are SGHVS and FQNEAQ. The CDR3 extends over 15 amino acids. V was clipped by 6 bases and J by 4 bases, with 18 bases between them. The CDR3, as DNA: TGTGCCAGCAGTGCCCTTTCGGGAAGATTAGAGACCCAGTACTTC. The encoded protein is CASSALSGRLETQYF.

Here the CDR3 DNA reads TGCGCCAGCAGCACCGGGACTAGCAAGAGGTACGAGCAGTACTTC. It yields the protein CASSTGTSKRYEQYF. The J gene is TRBJ2-7, the V gene TRBV5-1, with 9 bases fitting TRBD2. CDR3 length: 15 amino acids. CDR1 is SGHRS, CDR2 YFSETQ, per germline. J gave up 4 bases and V 4 bases, and 9 bases lay outside the gene matches.

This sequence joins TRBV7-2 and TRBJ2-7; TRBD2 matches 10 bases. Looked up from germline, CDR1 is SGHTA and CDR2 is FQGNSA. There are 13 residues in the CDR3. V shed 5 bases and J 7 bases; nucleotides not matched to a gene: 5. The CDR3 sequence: CASSKSGGEEQYF. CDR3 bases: TGTGCCAGCAGCAAAAGCGGGGGGGAGGAGCAGTACTTC.